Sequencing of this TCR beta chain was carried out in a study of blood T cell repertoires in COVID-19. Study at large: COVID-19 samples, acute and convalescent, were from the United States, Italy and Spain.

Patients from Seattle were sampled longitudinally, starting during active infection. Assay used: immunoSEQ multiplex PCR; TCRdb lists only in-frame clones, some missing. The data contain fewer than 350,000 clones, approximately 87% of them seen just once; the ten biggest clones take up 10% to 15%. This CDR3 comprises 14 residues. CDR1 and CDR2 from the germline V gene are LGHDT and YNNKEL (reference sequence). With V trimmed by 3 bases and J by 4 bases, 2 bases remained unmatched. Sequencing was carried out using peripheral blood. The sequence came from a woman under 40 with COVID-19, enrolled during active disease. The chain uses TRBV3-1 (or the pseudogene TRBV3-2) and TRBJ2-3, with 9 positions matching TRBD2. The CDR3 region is CASSHRLAADTQYF. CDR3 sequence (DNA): TGTGCCAGCAGCCACAGACTAGCGGCAGATACGCAGTATTTT.